Sequencing of this T cell receptor (beta chain) was carried out in a study of cytomegalovirus exposure and HLA in healthy donors. Findings and limits, study-wide: Cytomegalovirus-associated TCR beta chains were listed, numbering 164.

The CDR3 totals 14 residues. Germline loops: CDR1 MNHNS, CDR2 SASEGT. The ends lost 4 bases at V and 8 bases at J; junction bases unmatched: 8. With regard to this clone: Its antigen is as yet unknown.

The PCR made use of 60 Vbeta and 13 Jbeta primers. TCRdb's table, derived via immunoSEQ multiplex PCR, lists solely in-frame clones and lacks some. Seen here are about 93,000 clones, around 80% observed once, and the top ten hold 6% to 8%. The source is a man aged 25-45 years in good health and CMV-seronegative. Source material: PBMCs. V gene TRBV6-1 combines with J gene TRBJ1-2; 9 bases are shared with TRBD1. The CDR3: CASSAWDRAGGYTF. CDR3 bases: TGTGCCAGCAGTGCTTGGGACAGGGCGGGGGGCTACACCTTC.